The entry below gives a single T cell receptor beta chain sequence along with its context. The sample comes from a study of early T cells in non-severe SARS-CoV-2 infection. The CDR3 extends over 13 amino acids. V lost 3 bases and J lost 3, with 9 bases in between. TCRdb re-called the 5' RACE reads through MiXCR, storing one row per CDR3 protein. The repertoire consists of some 82,000 distinct CDR3 sequences, with 9% to 13% occurring once and the leading ten covering 2.6%. Material for sequencing was whole blood. This receptor was taken from an adult who was a healthcare worker with PCR-confirmed SARS-CoV-2 infection or an uninfected control (not recorded which). J is TRBJ2-7 and V is TRBV12-3 or TRBV12-4; no clear D. The CDR3 nucleotides read TGTGCCAGCAGTTTGTACAGCCTCTACGAGCAGTACTTC. Its protein is CASSLYSLYEQYF.